The rows below give T cell receptor beta chains drawn from one sample of a study of radiation and T cells in renal cell carcinoma. TCRdb's table, derived via immunoSEQ multiplex PCR, lists solely in-frame clones and lacks some. The sample gives roughly 150,000 clones, about 91% of which show up once; 10% to 15% is in the top ten. The source material was blood, sampled from a patient whose treatment included radiotherapy and nephrectomy. These receptors were collected from a woman aged 45-60 years with renal cell carcinoma. Both conserved end residues are part of each CDR3. The D gene is left open where the match is weak. Expanded clones get a size class; other rows say once, few or many, or leave the size out.

j_call clone_size v_call cdr3_length d_call cdr3_nt cdr3_aa
TRBJ1-5 - TRBV6-5 15 TRBD1 TGTGCCAGCAGTTACTTGGTGACAGGGAGTCAGCCCCAGCATTTT CASSYLVTGSQPQHF
TRBJ1-1 - TRBV7-2 14 - TGTGCCAGCAGCTTAGAAGGGAGGAGTACTGAAGCTTTCTTT CASSLEGRSTEAFF
TRBJ2-1 - TRBV5-1 16 TRBD2 TGCGCCAGCAGCTTGGCCGCGACTAGCTCTTACAATGAGCAGTTCTTC CASSLAATSSYNEQFF
TRBJ1-3 - TRBV2 15 - TGTGCCAGCAGGCGAGACGGACTCTCTGGAAACACCATATATTTT CASRRDGLSGNTIYF
TRBJ1-6 - TRBV7-3 15 - TGTGCCAGCAGCTTAAGTGGGGGGAATAATTCACCCCTCCACTTT CASSLSGGNNSPLHF
TRBJ2-3 - TRBV7-9 14 - TGTGCCAGCAGCCCGCGGAGTTCGGCTGATACGCAGTATTTT CASSPRSSADTQYF
TRBJ1-2 - TRBV19 14 - TGTGCCAGTAGTACTCTCTCCGAGAACTATGGCTACACCTTC CASSTLSENYGYTF
TRBJ1-2 - TRBV6-4 14 TRBD1 TGTGCCAGCAGTGCCGACAGGGAATCCCATGGCTACACCTTC CASSADRESHGYTF
TRBJ1-1 - TRBV5-1 16 TRBD1 TGCGCCAGCCGCCACGGGGACAGGGGGCTGAACACTGAAGCTTTCTTT CASRHGDRGLNTEAFF
TRBJ2-5 - TRBV11-2 14 TRBD1 TGTGCCAGCAGCCAAAACAGGGGCCAAGAGACCCAGTACTTC CASSQNRGQETQYF
TRBJ2-3 - TRBV9 16 - TGTGCCAGCAGCGTAGTGGGAAGGGTTGGTACAGATACGCAGTATTTT CASSVVGRVGTDTQYF
TRBJ1-2 - TRBV4-1 15 - TGCGCCAGCAGCCAAGCTCCCGACAGAAGCTATGGCTACACCTTC CASSQAPDRSYGYTF
TRBJ2-7 - TRBV6-1 13 - TGTGCCAGCAGTGCCCTGGTCTTGCTTGAGCAGTACTTC CASSALVLLEQYF
TRBJ2-1 - TRBV6-5 14 - TGTGCCAGCAGTTACTCGATAGGAACCAATGAGCAGTTCTTC CASSYSIGTNEQFF
TRBJ1-1 - TRBV4-2 15 - TGTGCCAGCAGCCCACCTTCTTGGATGAACACTGAAGCTTTCTTT CASSPPSWMNTEAFF
TRBJ1-6 - TRBV5-1 15 TRBD1 TGCGCCAGCAGCCCTGGGACAGGGCGGTATTCACCCCTCCACTTT CASSPGTGRYSPLHF
TRBJ2-5 - TRBV7-2 16 TRBD2 TGTGCCAGCAGCCTAAGCGGGGGGGCTAGGCAAGAGACCCAGTACTTC CASSLSGGARQETQYF
TRBJ1-4 - TRBV5-1 14 TRBD1 TGCGCCAGCAGGTCTGGGACAGGGTATGAAAAACTGTTTTTT CASRSGTGYEKLFF
TRBJ2-2 - TRBV29-1 15 - TGCAGCGTTACAGTCGGGACCTTAAACGCCGGGGAGCTGTTTTTT CSVTVGTLNAGELFF
TRBJ2-3 - TRBV7-9 14 - TGTGCCAGCAGCTTATCCGACTCCACAGATACGCAGTATTTT CASSLSDSTDTQYF
TRBJ2-7 - TRBV10-3 11 - TGTGCCATCAGTGAGGTGGGCGAGCAGTACTTC CAISEVGEQYF
TRBJ1-1 - TRBV18 13 - TGTGCCAGCTACCGGACAGAAACCACTGAAGCTTTCTTT CASYRTETTEAFF
TRBJ2-1 - TRBV29-1 12 TRBD1 TGCAGCTCATCAGGGGGATACAATGAGCAGTTCTTC CSSSGGYNEQFF
TRBJ1-2 - TRBV7-3 14 - TGTGCCAGCAGCCCAGGTCCAGGGGTAAGGGGCTACACCTTC CASSPGPGVRGYTF
TRBJ2-3 - TRBV5-1 13 - TGCGCCAGCAGCTATACAGGGACAGATACGCAGTATTTT CASSYTGTDTQYF
TRBJ2-5 - TRBV11-1 16 - TGTGCCAGCAGCTCGGACTCCTGGGCACCTCAAGAGACCCAGTACTTC CASSSDSWAPQETQYF
TRBJ1-2 few TRBV6-6 13 - TGTGCCAGCCGAATAGATGACTCCTATGGCTACACCTTC CASRIDDSYGYTF
TRBJ1-1 - TRBV7-9 15 TRBD1 TGTGCCAGCAGACCACGGGACAGCATGAACACTGAAGCTTTCTTT CASRPRDSMNTEAFF
TRBJ1-2 once TRBV28 12 - TGTGCCAGCAGCCCAATAAGCTATGGCTACACCTTC CASSPISYGYTF